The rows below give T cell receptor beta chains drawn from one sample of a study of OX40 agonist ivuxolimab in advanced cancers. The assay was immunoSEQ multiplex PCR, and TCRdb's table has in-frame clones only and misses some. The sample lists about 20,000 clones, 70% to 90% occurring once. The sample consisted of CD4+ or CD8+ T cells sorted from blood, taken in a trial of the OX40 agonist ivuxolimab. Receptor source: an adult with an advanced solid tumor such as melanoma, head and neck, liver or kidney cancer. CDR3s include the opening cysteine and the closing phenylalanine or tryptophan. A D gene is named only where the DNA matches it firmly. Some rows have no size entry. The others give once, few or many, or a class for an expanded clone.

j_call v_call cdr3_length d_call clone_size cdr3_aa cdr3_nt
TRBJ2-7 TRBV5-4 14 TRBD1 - CASSWDRGSYEQYF TGTGCCAGCAGCTGGGACAGGGGGTCCTACGAGCAGTACTTC
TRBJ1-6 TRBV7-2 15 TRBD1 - CASSPYRGVDSPLHF TGTGCCAGCAGCCCATACAGGGGAGTAGATTCACCCCTCCACTTT
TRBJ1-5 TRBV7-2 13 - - CASSLVQDQPQHF TGTGCCAGCAGCTTAGTGCAGGATCAGCCCCAGCATTTT
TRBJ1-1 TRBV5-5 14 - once CASSLDQMNTEAFF TGTGCCAGCAGCTTGGATCAGATGAACACTGAAGCTTTCTTT
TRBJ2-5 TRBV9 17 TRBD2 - CASSSRLAGEGAETQYF TGTGCCAGCAGCTCCCGACTAGCGGGAGAAGGGGCAGAGACCCAGTACTTC
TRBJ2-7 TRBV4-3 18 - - CASSQGQTRDSGLYEQYF TGCGCCAGCAGCCAAGGACAAACCCGGGACTCCGGTCTTTACGAGCAGTACTTC
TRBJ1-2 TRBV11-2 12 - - CASSPVFDGYTF TGTGCCAGCAGCCCCGTTTTTGATGGCTACACCTTC
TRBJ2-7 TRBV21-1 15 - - CASSSPDGTPYEQYF TGTGCCAGCAGCTCCCCCGACGGGACTCCTTACGAGCAGTACTTC
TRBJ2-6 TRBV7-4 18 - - CASSSQDSSQSRANVLTF TGTGCCAGCAGCAGCCAAGACAGCTCACAAAGTCGGGCCAACGTCCTTACTTTC
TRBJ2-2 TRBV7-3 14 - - CASSAGTTTGELFF TGTGCCAGCAGCGCGGGGACGACCACCGGGGAGCTGTTTTTT
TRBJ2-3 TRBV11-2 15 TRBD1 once CASSYRGESTDTQYF TGTGCCAGCAGCTACAGGGGGGAGAGCACAGATACGCAGTATTTT
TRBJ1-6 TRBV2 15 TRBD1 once CASSEAISGGSPLHF TGTGCCAGCAGTGAGGCAATTTCAGGGGGTTCACCCCTCCACTTT
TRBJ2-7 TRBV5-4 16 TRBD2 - CASSLPGGDGGYEQYF TGTGCCAGCAGCCTCCCCGGGGGGGACGGGGGTTACGAGCAGTACTTC
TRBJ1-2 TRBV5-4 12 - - CASSLDGDGYTF TGTGCCAGCAGCCTGGACGGCGATGGCTACACCTTC
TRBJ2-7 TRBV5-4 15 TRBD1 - CASSLGGQGRNEQYF TGTGCCAGCAGCTTGGGGGGACAGGGGCGCAACGAGCAGTACTTC
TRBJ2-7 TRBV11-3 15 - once CASSLAVTRAREQYF TGTGCCAGCAGCTTAGCCGTGACCAGGGCGAGAGAGCAGTACTTC
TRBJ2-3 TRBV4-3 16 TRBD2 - CASSQGTSGAGDTQYF TGCGCCAGCAGCCAAGGGACTAGCGGGGCCGGAGATACGCAGTATTTT
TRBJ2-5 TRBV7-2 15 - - CASSFEGGFQETQYF TGTGCCAGCAGCTTTGAGGGGGGGTTCCAAGAGACCCAGTACTTC
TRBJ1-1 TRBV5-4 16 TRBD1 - CASSRGGQGNNTEAFF TGTGCCAGCAGCCGGGGAGGACAGGGGAATAACACTGAAGCTTTCTTT
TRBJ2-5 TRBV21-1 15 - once CASSTVDREEETQYF TGTGCCAGCAGCACGGTAGACAGAGAAGAAGAGACCCAGTACTTC
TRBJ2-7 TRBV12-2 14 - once CASRLDRDTYEQYF TGTGCAAGTCGCTTAGACAGGGACACCTACGAGCAGTACTTC
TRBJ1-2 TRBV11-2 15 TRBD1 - CASSLDTQGAVGYTF TGTGCCAGCAGCTTAGATACCCAGGGGGCAGTTGGCTACACCTTC
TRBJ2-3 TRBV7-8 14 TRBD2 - CASNLAGGTNTQYF TGTGCCAGCAACTTAGCGGGAGGGACTAATACGCAGTATTTT
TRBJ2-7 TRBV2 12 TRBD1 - CAGGTGFGEQYF TGTGCCGGGGGGACAGGGTTTGGAGAGCAGTACTTC
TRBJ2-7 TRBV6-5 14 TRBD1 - CASSQQGPLLEQYF TGTGCCAGCAGTCAACAGGGGCCCCTACTAGAGCAGTACTTC
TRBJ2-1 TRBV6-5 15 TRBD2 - CASSYNSGGAGSQFF TGTGCCAGCAGTTATAATAGCGGGGGGGCAGGTTCTCAGTTCTTC
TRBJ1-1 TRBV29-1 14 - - CSVEGMRGNTEAFF TGCAGCGTTGAAGGGATGAGGGGGAACACTGAAGCTTTCTTT
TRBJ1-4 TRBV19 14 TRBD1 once CASSMDRGIEKLFF TGTGCCAGTAGTATGGACAGGGGGATTGAAAAACTGTTTTTT
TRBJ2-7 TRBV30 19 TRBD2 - CAWSTTGLAGGPGGYEQYF TGTGCCTGGAGTACGACCGGACTAGCGGGAGGGCCTGGGGGTTACGAGCAGTACTTC
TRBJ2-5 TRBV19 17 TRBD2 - CASSIPPLAGGGETQYF TGTGCCAGTAGTATACCCCCTCTAGCGGGGGGCGGAGAGACCCAGTACTTC
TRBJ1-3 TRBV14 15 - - CASSQDGRTGNTIYF TGTGCCAGCAGCCAAGATGGAAGGACTGGAAACACCATATATTTT
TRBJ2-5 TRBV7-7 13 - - CASSIRQGETQYF TGTGCTAGCAGCATACGCCAGGGAGAGACCCAGTACTTC
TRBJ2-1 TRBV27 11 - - CASSYNNEQFF TGTGCCAGCAGTTATAACAATGAGCAGTTCTTC
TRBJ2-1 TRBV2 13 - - CASSPPWDNEQFF TGTGCCAGCAGCCCCCCCTGGGATAATGAGCAGTTCTTC
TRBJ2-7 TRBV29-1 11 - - CSVVTAYEQYF TGCAGCGTTGTTACAGCCTACGAGCAGTACTTC
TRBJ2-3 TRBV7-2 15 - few CASSLAGGSPGTQYF TGTGCCAGCAGCTTAGCGGGGGGTTCCCCGGGGACGCAGTATTTT
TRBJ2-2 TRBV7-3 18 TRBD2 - CASSLKPAGGSNTGELFF TGTGCCAGCAGCTTAAAACCAGCGGGGGGTTCGAACACCGGGGAGCTGTTTTTT
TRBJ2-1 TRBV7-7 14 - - CASSLGQASNEQFF TGTGCTAGCAGCTTAGGGCAGGCTTCCAATGAGCAGTTCTTC
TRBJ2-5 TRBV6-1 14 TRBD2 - CASSEGQGGETQYF TGTGCCAGCAGTGAAGGGCAGGGAGGGGAGACCCAGTACTTC
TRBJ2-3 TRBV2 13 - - CAGQGGWRDTQYF TGTGCCGGCCAGGGGGGGTGGAGAGATACGCAGTATTTT
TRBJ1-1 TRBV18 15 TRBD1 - CASSGTGGMNTEAFF TGTGCCAGCTCCGGGACAGGGGGTATGAACACTGAAGCTTTCTTT
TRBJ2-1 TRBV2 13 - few CASVTGTSNEQFF TGTGCCAGCGTGACAGGGACTAGCAATGAGCAGTTCTTC
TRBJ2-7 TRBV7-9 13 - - CASSFGDGYEQYF TGTGCCAGCAGCTTCGGGGACGGGTACGAGCAGTACTTC
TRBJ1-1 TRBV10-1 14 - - CASSESDANTEAFF TGCGCCAGCAGTGAGTCGGATGCGAACACTGAAGCTTTCTTT